Listed below are T cell receptor beta chains from one sample, sequenced in a study of TIL therapy for anti-PD-1-resistant metastatic lung cancer. Clones were read by immunoSEQ multiplex PCR, and TCRdb kept only the in-frame ones, dropping some. The sample holds approximately 95,000 clones, 50% to 70% seen once. The sequencing used tumor tissue, collected at baseline. These receptors were taken from a person aged 25-80 years with non-small cell lung cancer. The CDR3 runs from the conserved cysteine through the conserved F or W. Fields, in order: J gene, CDR3 length, V gene, CDR3 protein.

J gene: TRBJ2-5; CDR3 length: 16; V gene: TRBV23-1; CDR3 protein: CASSQSIASQQETQYF
J gene: TRBJ1-5; CDR3 length: 13; V gene: TRBV27; CDR3 protein: CASSIRGGQPQHF
J gene: TRBJ2-6; CDR3 length: 15; V gene: TRBV6-2/TRBV6-3; CDR3 protein: CASSYRESGANVLTF
J gene: TRBJ2-1; CDR3 length: 16; V gene: TRBV11-1; CDR3 protein: CASSPSLAGGLNEQFF
J gene: TRBJ1-2; CDR3 length: 16; V gene: TRBV7-8; CDR3 protein: CASSLGGTDRSYGYTF
J gene: TRBJ1-4; CDR3 length: 14; V gene: TRBV2; CDR3 protein: CASSIDGYNEKLFF
J gene: TRBJ2-1; CDR3 length: 12; V gene: TRBV5-1; CDR3 protein: CASSLAGELQFF
J gene: TRBJ1-2; CDR3 length: 15; V gene: TRBV28; CDR3 protein: CASSPWDREYYGYTF
J gene: TRBJ2-7; CDR3 length: 14; V gene: TRBV7-2; CDR3 protein: CASSLGGQFYEQYF
J gene: TRBJ2-5; CDR3 length: 15; V gene: TRBV7-2; CDR3 protein: CASSSRAEYQETQYF
J gene: TRBJ2-7; CDR3 length: 15; V gene: TRBV28; CDR3 protein: CASTPPWGNSYEQYF
J gene: TRBJ1-5; CDR3 length: 15; V gene: TRBV19; CDR3 protein: CASRDRAYSNQPQHF
J gene: TRBJ2-1; CDR3 length: 16; V gene: TRBV7-2; CDR3 protein: CASSLEGTSPYNEQFF
J gene: TRBJ1-3; CDR3 length: 12; V gene: TRBV10-1; CDR3 protein: CASSESSNTIYF
J gene: TRBJ1-5; CDR3 length: 14; V gene: TRBV5-1; CDR3 protein: CASSTGTGKQPQHF
J gene: TRBJ2-7; CDR3 length: 15; V gene: TRBV6-5; CDR3 protein: CASSYSFSTSYEQYF
J gene: TRBJ2-5; CDR3 length: 14; V gene: TRBV23-1; CDR3 protein: CASNRRGSQETQYF
J gene: TRBJ2-5; CDR3 length: 17; V gene: TRBV5-1; CDR3 protein: CASRRTSGWEGRETQYF
J gene: TRBJ2-7; CDR3 length: 14; V gene: TRBV18; CDR3 protein: CASSPDRAGREQYF
J gene: TRBJ2-1; CDR3 length: 13; V gene: TRBV7-9; CDR3 protein: CASIMTGGDEQFF
J gene: TRBJ2-1; CDR3 length: 11; V gene: TRBV20-1; CDR3 protein: CSAYSYNEQFF
J gene: TRBJ1-5; CDR3 length: 15; V gene: TRBV28; CDR3 protein: CATSDRAPAPRPQHF
J gene: TRBJ1-3; CDR3 length: 14; V gene: TRBV3-1/TRBV3-2; CDR3 protein: CASSQEGAGNTIYF
J gene: TRBJ1-4; CDR3 length: 17; V gene: TRBV9; CDR3 protein: CASSVGLLGGSNEKLFF
J gene: TRBJ2-5; CDR3 length: 14; V gene: TRBV25-1; CDR3 protein: CASSESEWKRAQYF
J gene: TRBJ2-7; CDR3 length: 13; V gene: TRBV7-8; CDR3 protein: CASRMGRESAQYF
J gene: TRBJ1-6; CDR3 length: 18; V gene: TRBV4-2; CDR3 protein: CASSQDGGQGSYNSPLHF
J gene: TRBJ2-5; CDR3 length: 14; V gene: TRBV7-2; CDR3 protein: CASSAGRAGVTQYF
J gene: TRBJ2-3; CDR3 length: 11; V gene: TRBV20-1; CDR3 protein: CSARIKDTQYF
J gene: TRBJ2-3; CDR3 length: 16; V gene: TRBV7-2; CDR3 protein: CASSVSSTSSTDTQYF
J gene: TRBJ2-1; CDR3 length: 13; V gene: TRBV11-3; CDR3 protein: CASTPPLSDGQFF
J gene: TRBJ2-1; CDR3 length: 13; V gene: TRBV3-1/TRBV3-2; CDR3 protein: CASSQDWVNEQFF
J gene: TRBJ2-3; CDR3 length: 15; V gene: TRBV7-6; CDR3 protein: CASSLYAGTTDTQYF
J gene: TRBJ2-7; CDR3 length: 13; V gene: TRBV30; CDR3 protein: CAWSDGVLYEQYF
J gene: TRBJ1-6; CDR3 length: 14; V gene: TRBV30; CDR3 protein: CAWSVGDFNSPLHF
J gene: TRBJ1-1; CDR3 length: 13; V gene: TRBV30; CDR3 protein: CAWARGWNTEAFF
J gene: TRBJ2-3; CDR3 length: 14; V gene: TRBV25-1; CDR3 protein: CASQSGRHTDTQYF
J gene: TRBJ1-2; CDR3 length: 17; V gene: TRBV2; CDR3 protein: CASSQGARNLGSDGYTF
J gene: TRBJ2-1; CDR3 length: 17; V gene: TRBV5-6; CDR3 protein: CASSLESGSFWDNEQFF